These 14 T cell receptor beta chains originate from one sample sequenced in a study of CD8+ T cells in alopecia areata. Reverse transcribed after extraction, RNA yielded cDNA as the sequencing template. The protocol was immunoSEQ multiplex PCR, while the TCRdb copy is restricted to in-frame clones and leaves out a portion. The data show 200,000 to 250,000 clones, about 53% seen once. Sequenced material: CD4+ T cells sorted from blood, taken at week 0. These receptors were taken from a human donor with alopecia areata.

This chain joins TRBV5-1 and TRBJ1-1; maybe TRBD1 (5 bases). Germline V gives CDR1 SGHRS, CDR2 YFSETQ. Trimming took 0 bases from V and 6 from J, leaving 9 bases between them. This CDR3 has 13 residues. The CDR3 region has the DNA TGCGCCAGCAGCTTGGGAGGGGTATCTGAAGCTTTCTTT. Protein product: CASSLGGVSEAFF.

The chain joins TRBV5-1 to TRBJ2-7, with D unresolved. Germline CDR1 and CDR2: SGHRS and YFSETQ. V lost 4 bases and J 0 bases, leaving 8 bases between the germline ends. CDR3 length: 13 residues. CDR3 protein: CASSTGSSYEQYF. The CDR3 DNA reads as TGCGCCAGCAGCACCGGAAGCTCCTACGAGCAGTACTTC.

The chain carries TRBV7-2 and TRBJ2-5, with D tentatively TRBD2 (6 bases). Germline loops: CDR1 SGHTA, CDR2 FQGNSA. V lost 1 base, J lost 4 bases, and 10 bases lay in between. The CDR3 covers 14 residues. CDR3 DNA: TGTGCCAGCAGCTTAGGTCGGGGGTCAGAGACCCAGTACTTC. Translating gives CASSLGRGSETQYF.

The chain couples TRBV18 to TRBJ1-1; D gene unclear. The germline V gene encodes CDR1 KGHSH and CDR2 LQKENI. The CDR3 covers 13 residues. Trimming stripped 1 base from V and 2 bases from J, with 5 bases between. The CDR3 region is CASSPQYNTEAFF. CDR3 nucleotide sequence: TGTGCCAGCTCACCACAATACAACACTGAAGCTTTCTTT.

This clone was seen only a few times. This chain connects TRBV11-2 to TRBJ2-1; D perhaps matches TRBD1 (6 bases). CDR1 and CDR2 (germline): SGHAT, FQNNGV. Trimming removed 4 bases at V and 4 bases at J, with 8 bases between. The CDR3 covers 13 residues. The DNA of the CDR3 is TGTGCCAGCAGCTCACAGGGTTACAATGAGCAGTTCTTC. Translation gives CASSSQGYNEQFF.

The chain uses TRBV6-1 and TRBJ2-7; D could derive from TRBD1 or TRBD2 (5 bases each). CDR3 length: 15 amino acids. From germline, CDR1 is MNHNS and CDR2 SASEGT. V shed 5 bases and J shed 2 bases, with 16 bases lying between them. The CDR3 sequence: CASSSGRGVTYEQYF. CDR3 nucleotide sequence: TGTGCCAGCAGTTCCGGACGAGGGGTCACCTACGAGCAGTACTTC.

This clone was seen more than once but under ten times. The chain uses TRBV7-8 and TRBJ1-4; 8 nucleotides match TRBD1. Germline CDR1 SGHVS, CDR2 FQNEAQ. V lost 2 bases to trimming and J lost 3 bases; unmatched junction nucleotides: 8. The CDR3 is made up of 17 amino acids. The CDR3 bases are TGTGCCAGCAGCTTACCACGACAGGGGAGGGCTAATGAAAAACTGTTTTTT. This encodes CASSLPRQGRANEKLFF.

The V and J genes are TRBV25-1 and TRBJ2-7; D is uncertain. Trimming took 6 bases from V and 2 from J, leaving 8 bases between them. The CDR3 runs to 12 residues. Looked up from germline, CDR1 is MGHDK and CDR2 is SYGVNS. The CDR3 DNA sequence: TGTGCCAGCAGGACGGGTACCTACGAGCAGTACTTC. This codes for CASRTGTYEQYF.

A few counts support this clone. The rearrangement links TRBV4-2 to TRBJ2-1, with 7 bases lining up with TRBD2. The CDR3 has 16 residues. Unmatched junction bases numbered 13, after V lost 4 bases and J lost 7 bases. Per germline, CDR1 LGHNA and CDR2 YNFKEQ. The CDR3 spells CASSPHRAGDGNEQFF. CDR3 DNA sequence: TGTGCCAGCAGCCCGCATAGGGCGGGAGATGGGAATGAGCAGTTCTTC.

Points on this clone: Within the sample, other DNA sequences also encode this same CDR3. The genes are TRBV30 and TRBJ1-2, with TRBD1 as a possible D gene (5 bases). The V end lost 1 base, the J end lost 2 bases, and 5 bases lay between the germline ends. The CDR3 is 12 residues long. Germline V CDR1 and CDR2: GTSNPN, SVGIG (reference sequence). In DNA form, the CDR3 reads TGTGCCTGGAGTGGGGGGAACTATGGCTACACCTTC. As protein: CAWSGGNYGYTF.

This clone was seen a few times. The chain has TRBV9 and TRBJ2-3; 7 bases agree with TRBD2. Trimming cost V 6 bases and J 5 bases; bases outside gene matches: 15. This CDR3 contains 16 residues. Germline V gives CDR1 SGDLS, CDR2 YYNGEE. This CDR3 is CASTLMGGKVGDTQYF. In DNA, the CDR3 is TGTGCCAGCACTCTTATGGGAGGGAAGGTCGGAGATACGCAGTATTTT.

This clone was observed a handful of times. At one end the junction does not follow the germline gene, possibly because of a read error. CDR3 nucleotides: TGTGCCAGCAGCTTGACTCAGTATGGCTACGCCTTC. Protein: CASSLTQYGYAF. This chain connects TRBV5-5 to TRBJ1-2; D remains unclear. The germline V gene has CDR1 SGHKS and CDR2 YYEKEE (reference sequence). This CDR3 spans 12 amino acids.

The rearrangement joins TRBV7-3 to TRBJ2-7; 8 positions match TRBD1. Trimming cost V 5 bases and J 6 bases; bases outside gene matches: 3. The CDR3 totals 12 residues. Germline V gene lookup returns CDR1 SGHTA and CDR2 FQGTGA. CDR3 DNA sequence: TGTGCCAGCAGCGCTACAGGGGGCGAGCAGTACTTC. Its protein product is CASSATGGEQYF.

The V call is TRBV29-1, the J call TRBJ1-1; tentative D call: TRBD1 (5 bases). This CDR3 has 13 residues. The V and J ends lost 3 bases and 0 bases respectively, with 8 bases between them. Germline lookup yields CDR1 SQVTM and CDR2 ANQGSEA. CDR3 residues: CSVDPGLNTEAFF. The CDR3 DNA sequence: TGCAGCGTTGATCCAGGGCTGAACACTGAAGCTTTCTTT.